The 2 T cell receptor beta chains reported below all come from one sample, sequenced in a study of blood T cell repertoires in COVID-19. This table comes from immunoSEQ multiplex PCR, and its TCRdb copy is limited to in-frame clones, with some not included. The table includes about 270,000 clones, approximately 86% detected once. Sequenced material: peripheral blood. The receptors shown here come from a woman aged 18 to 35 with acute or convalescent COVID-19.

This clone was counted at least ten times. The J gene is TRBJ2-1, the V gene TRBV7-8, with D possibly TRBD2 on 6 matching bases. CDR3 length: 14 residues. Trimming pared 4 bases from V and 10 bases from J, leaving 17 bases between. Germline V gives CDR1 SGHVS, CDR2 FQNEAQ. CDR3 DNA: TGTGCCAGCAGCTATCGGTTTGGGGGGAGGGAGCAGTTCTTC. Protein sequence: CASSYRFGGREQFF.

The CDR3 here is CASSESTIDRGIGNEQFF. In nucleotides, the CDR3 is TGTGCCAGCAGTGAATCCACTATCGACAGGGGGATCGGTAATGAGCAGTTCTTC. The chain has TRBV25-1 and TRBJ2-1; 9 bases map to TRBD1. The germline CDR1 and CDR2 sequences are MGHDK and SYGVNS. V lost 1 base, J lost 7 bases, and 14 bases stayed unmatched. The CDR3 covers 18 residues.